There are many counts of the clone carrying this T cell receptor beta chain. Its antigen remains unknown. V trimming: 5 bases; J trimming: 3 bases; junction bases outside the gene matches: 7. The CDR3 covers 16 residues. Germline loops: CDR1 SGHTA, CDR2 FQGNSA. TCRdb passed the reads through MiXCR, listing each CDR3 protein once. The sample records around 900,000 distinct CDR3 sequences, 30% to 40% being singletons. The sample belongs to a study of T cell repertoires in cytomegalovirus infection. J is TRBJ2-1 and V is TRBV7-2; TRBD2 matches at 10 bases. The sequencing used cultured CD8+ T cells from PBMCs, collected from culture after CMV antigen stimulation. The sequence was collected from a human donor in good health (CMV status not recorded). Some clones in this sample may be carry-over from other donors' samples. In DNA form, the CDR3 reads TGTGCCAGCAGCAGGCTAGCGGGGGTGAGCTACAATGAGCAGTTCTTC. Translating gives CASSRLAGVSYNEQFF.